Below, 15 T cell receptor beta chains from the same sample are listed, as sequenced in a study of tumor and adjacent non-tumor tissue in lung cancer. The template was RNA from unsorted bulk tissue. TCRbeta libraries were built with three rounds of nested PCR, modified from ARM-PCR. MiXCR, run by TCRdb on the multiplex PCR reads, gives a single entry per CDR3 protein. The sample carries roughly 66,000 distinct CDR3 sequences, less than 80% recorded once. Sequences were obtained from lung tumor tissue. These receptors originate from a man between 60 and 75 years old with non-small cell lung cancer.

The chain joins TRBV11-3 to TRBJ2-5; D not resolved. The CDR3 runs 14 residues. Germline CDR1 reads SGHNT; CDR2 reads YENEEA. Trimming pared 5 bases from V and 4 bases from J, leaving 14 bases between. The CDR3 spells CASSPSWAGETQYF. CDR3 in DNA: TGTGCCAGCAGCCCCAGCTGGGCCGGAGAGACCCAGTACTTC.

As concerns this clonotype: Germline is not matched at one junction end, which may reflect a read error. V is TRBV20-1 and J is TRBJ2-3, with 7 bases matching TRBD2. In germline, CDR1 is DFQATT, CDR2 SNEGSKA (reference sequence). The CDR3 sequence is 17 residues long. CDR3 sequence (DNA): TGTAGTGCTAGAGGTTGGGTCGGCGGGAGCGTGACAGATACGCAGTATTTT. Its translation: CSARGWVGGSVTDTQYF.

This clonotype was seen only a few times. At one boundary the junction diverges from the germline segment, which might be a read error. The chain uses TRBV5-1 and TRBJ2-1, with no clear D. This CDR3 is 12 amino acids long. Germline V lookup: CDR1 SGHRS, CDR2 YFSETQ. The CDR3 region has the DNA TGCGCCTGCAGCTTGAGTGATAATGAGCAGTTCTTC. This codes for CACSLSDNEQFF.

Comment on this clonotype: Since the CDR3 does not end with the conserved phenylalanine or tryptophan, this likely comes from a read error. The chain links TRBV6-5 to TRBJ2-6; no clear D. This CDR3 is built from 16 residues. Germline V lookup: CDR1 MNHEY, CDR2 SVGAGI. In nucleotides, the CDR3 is TGTGCCAGCGGTTACTCCCTAGGCTCTGGGGCCAACGTCCTGACTTTA. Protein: CASGYSLGSGANVLTL.

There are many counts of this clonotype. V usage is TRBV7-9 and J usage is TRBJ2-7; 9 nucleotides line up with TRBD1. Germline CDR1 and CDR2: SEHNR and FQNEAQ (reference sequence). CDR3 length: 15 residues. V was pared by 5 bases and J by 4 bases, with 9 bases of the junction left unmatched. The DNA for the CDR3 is TGTGCCAGCAGCCCCGGGACAGGGTTCATTTACGAGCAGTACTTC. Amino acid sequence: CASSPGTGFIYEQYF.

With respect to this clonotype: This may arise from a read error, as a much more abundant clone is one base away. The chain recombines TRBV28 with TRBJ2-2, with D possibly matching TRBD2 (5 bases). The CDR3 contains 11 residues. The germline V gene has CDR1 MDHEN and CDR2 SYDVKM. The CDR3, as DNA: TGTGCCAGCAGGTCCACCGGGGAGCTGTTATTT. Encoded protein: CASRSTGELLF.

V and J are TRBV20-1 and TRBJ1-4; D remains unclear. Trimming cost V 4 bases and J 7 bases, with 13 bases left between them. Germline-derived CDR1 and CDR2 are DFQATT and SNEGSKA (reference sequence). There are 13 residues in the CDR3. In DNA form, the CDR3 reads TGCAGTGCTACGGACCTGGTCGGTGAAAAACTGTTTTTT. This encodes CSATDLVGEKLFF.

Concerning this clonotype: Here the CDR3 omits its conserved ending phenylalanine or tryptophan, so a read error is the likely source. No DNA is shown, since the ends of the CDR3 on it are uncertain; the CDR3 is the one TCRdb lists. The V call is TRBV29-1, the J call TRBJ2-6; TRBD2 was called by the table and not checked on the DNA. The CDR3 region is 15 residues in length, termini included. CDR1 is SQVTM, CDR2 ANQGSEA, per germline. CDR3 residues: CSVRVSSSGTNVLTS.

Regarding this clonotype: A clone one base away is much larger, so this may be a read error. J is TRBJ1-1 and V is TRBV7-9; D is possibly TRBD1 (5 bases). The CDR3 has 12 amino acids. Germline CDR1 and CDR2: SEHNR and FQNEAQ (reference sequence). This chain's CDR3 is CGSSPRDTEAFF. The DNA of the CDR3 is TGTGGCAGCAGCCCCAGGGATACTGAAGCTTTCTTT.

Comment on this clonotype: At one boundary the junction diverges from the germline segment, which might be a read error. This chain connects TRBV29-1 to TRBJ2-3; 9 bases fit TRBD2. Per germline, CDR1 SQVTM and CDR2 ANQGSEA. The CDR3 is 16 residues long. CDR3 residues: CRVGPPLAGLADTRYF. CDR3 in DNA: TGCAGAGTAGGGCCTCCCCTAGCGGGACTGGCAGATACGCGGTATTTT.

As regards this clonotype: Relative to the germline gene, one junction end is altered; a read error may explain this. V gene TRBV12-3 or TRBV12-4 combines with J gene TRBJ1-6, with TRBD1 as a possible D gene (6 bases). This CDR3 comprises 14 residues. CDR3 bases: TGTGTCAGCAGCCTCGGGGACAACAACTCACCCCTCCACTTT. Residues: CVSSLGDNNSPLHF.

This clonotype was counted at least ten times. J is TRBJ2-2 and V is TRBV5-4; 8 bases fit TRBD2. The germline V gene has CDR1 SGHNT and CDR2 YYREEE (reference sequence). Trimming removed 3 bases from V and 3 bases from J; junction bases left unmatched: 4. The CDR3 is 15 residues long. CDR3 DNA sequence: TGTGCCAGCAGCTCGGGACTAGTCTACACCGGGGAGCTGTTTTTT. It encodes CASSSGLVYTGELFF. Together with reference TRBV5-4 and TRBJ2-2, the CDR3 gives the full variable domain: ETGVTQSPTHLIKTRGQQVTLRCSSQSGHNTVSWYQQALGQGPQFIFQYYREEENGRGNFPPRFSGLQFPNYSSELNVNALELDDSALYLCASSSGLVYTGELFFGEGSRLTVL.

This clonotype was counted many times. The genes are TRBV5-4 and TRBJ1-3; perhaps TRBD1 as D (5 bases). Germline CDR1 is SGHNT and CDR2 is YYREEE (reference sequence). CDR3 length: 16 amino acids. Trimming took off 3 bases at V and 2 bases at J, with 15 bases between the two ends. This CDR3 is CASSSGSGSTGNTIYF. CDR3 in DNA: TGTGCCAGCAGCTCTGGGTCAGGGTCTACTGGAAACACCATATATTTT. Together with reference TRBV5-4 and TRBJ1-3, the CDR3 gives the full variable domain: ETGVTQSPTHLIKTRGQQVTLRCSSQSGHNTVSWYQQALGQGPQFIFQYYREEENGRGNFPPRFSGLQFPNYSSELNVNALELDDSALYLCASSSGSGSTGNTIYFGEGSWLTVV.

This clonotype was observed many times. CDR3 in DNA: TGCAGTGCTAGCGACCCCCGACGGGGGACACGCTACGAGCAGTACTTC. It yields the protein CSASDPRRGTRYEQYF. The V gene is TRBV20-1, the J gene TRBJ2-7; D tentatively fits TRBD1 or TRBD2 (6 bases each). Germline V gives CDR1 DFQATT, CDR2 SNEGSKA (reference sequence). The CDR3 totals 16 residues. Trimming took off 3 bases at V and 3 bases at J, with 21 bases between the two ends.

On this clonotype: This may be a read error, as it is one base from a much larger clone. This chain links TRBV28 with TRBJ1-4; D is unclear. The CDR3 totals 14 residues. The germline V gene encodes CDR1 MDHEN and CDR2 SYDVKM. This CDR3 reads CARSLQGNNEKLFF. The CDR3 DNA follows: TGTGCCAGGAGTTTACAAGGGAATAATGAAAAACTGTTTTTT. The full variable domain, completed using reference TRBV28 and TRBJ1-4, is DVKVTQSSRYLVKRTGEKVFLECVQDMDHENMFWYRQDPGLGLRLIYFSYDVKMKEKGDIPEGYSVSREKKERFSLILESASTNQTSMYLCARSLQGNNEKLFFGSGTQLSVL.